This is a list of T cell receptor beta chains from one sample in a study of CD8+ T cells in alopecia areata. Profiling relied on immunoSEQ multiplex PCR, and the TCRdb table lists in-frame clones only, not all of them. This table holds 150,000 to 200,000 clones, roughly three fifths found once. Material: CD8+ T cells sorted from blood, obtained at week 24, from a patient treated with tofacitinib. Receptors originate from a human donor with alopecia areata. CDR3s include the opening cysteine and the closing phenylalanine or tryptophan. The order of the fields is V gene, D gene, clone size, J gene, CDR3 protein, CDR3 DNA. The D gene is left open where the match is weak. Expanded clones are given a class, and other clones once, few, many or no size at all.

V gene: TRBV4-1
D gene: TRBD2
clone size: .
J gene: TRBJ2-1
CDR3 protein: CASSGLAEDNEQFF
CDR3 DNA: TGCGCCAGCAGCGGGCTAGCGGAGGACAATGAGCAGTTCTTC

V gene: TRBV25-1
D gene: .
clone size: .
J gene: TRBJ1-2
CDR3 protein: CASSDPPEGSEYGYTF
CDR3 DNA: TGTGCCAGCAGTGATCCCCCGGAAGGCAGCGAGTATGGCTACACCTTC

V gene: TRBV29-1
D gene: .
clone size: .
J gene: TRBJ2-5
CDR3 protein: CSAPFQETQYF
CDR3 DNA: TGCAGCGCCCCCTTCCAAGAGACCCAGTACTTC

V gene: TRBV27
D gene: .
clone size: .
J gene: TRBJ1-1
CDR3 protein: CATYGAAEAFF
CDR3 DNA: TGTGCCACCTACGGGGCAGCCGAAGCTTTCTTT

V gene: TRBV9
D gene: .
clone size: few
J gene: TRBJ2-3
CDR3 protein: CASGDTQYF
CDR3 DNA: TGTGCCAGCGGGGATACGCAGTATTTT

V gene: TRBV11-1
D gene: .
clone size: .
J gene: TRBJ2-1
CDR3 protein: CASSLASFYDRGNEQFF
CDR3 DNA: TGTGCCAGCAGCTTAGCTAGTTTCTATGACAGAGGCAATGAGCAGTTCTTC

V gene: TRBV13
D gene: .
clone size: .
J gene: TRBJ2-2
CDR3 protein: CASSLGQHTGELFF
CDR3 DNA: TGTGCCAGCAGCTTAGGCCAGCACACCGGGGAGCTGTTTTTT

V gene: TRBV19
D gene: TRBD2
clone size: .
J gene: TRBJ2-1
CDR3 protein: CASRPSSGSYNEQFF
CDR3 DNA: TGTGCCAGTAGGCCCTCTAGCGGCTCCTACAATGAGCAGTTCTTC

V gene: TRBV7-9
D gene: .
clone size: .
J gene: TRBJ2-3
CDR3 protein: CASSLADTQYF
CDR3 DNA: TGTGCCAGCAGCTTAGCGGATACGCAGTATTTT

V gene: TRBV30
D gene: .
clone size: .
J gene: TRBJ2-1
CDR3 protein: CAWSVRTYNEQFF
CDR3 DNA: TGTGCCTGGAGTGTACGCACCTACAATGAGCAGTTCTTC

V gene: TRBV29-1
D gene: TRBD1
clone size: few
J gene: TRBJ1-2
CDR3 protein: CSSGQDNYGYTF
CDR3 DNA: TGCAGCTCGGGACAGGATAACTATGGCTACACCTTC

V gene: TRBV6-5
D gene: TRBD1
clone size: .
J gene: TRBJ1-5
CDR3 protein: CASRERQGTQPQHF
CDR3 DNA: TGTGCCAGCAGGGAGCGACAGGGGACTCAGCCCCAGCATTTT

V gene: TRBV15
D gene: TRBD1
clone size: .
J gene: TRBJ1-2
CDR3 protein: CATSTTGPNYGYTF
CDR3 DNA: TGTGCCACCAGCACGACAGGGCCGAACTATGGCTACACCTTC

V gene: TRBV29-1
D gene: .
clone size: .
J gene: TRBJ1-5
CDR3 protein: CSVVMGASNQPQHF
CDR3 DNA: TGCAGCGTTGTGATGGGGGCCAGCAATCAGCCCCAGCATTTT

V gene: TRBV12-5
D gene: .
clone size: few
J gene: TRBJ1-4
CDR3 protein: CASGLVPVEKLFF
CDR3 DNA: TGTGCTAGTGGTTTGGTACCCGTTGAAAAACTGTTTTTT

V gene: TRBV29-1
D gene: .
clone size: .
J gene: TRBJ2-1
CDR3 protein: CSVGARKNEQFF
CDR3 DNA: TGCAGCGTTGGGGCTAGAAAGAATGAGCAGTTCTTC

V gene: TRBV15
D gene: .
clone size: .
J gene: TRBJ2-5
CDR3 protein: CATSDGPGAQYF
CDR3 DNA: TGTGCCACCAGCGATGGCCCTGGGGCCCAGTACTTC

V gene: TRBV27
D gene: TRBD1
clone size: .
J gene: TRBJ1-1
CDR3 protein: CASSPRDRERNTEAFF
CDR3 DNA: TGTGCCAGCAGTCCCCGGGACAGGGAGAGAAACACTGAAGCTTTCTTT

V gene: TRBV7-8
D gene: TRBD1
clone size: .
J gene: TRBJ1-2
CDR3 protein: CASSFDPGGTNYGYTF
CDR3 DNA: TGTGCCAGCAGCTTTGATCCAGGGGGTACTAACTATGGCTACACCTTC

V gene: TRBV13
D gene: .
clone size: few
J gene: TRBJ1-2
CDR3 protein: CASSLGLWGSANYGYTF
CDR3 DNA: TGTGCCAGCAGCTTAGGCTTGTGGGGATCGGCTAACTATGGCTACACCTTC

V gene: TRBV5-6
D gene: .
clone size: .
J gene: TRBJ2-6
CDR3 protein: CASSLVDTYAGANVLTF
CDR3 DNA: TGTGCCAGCAGCTTGGTTGACACGTACGCTGGGGCCAACGTCCTGACTTTC

V gene: TRBV2
D gene: .
clone size: .
J gene: TRBJ2-5
CDR3 protein: CASSDRGETQYF
CDR3 DNA: TGTGCCAGCAGTGACAGGGGAGAGACCCAGTACTTC

V gene: TRBV13
D gene: .
clone size: .
J gene: TRBJ2-7
CDR3 protein: CASSLGTGKDEQYF
CDR3 DNA: TGTGCCAGCAGCTTAGGTACAGGCAAGGACGAGCAGTACTTC

V gene: TRBV5-6
D gene: .
clone size: .
J gene: TRBJ1-4
CDR3 protein: CASSPVGGHEKLFF
CDR3 DNA: TGTGCCAGCAGCCCCGTCGGGGGGCACGAAAAACTGTTTTTT

V gene: TRBV2
D gene: .
clone size: .
J gene: TRBJ1-1
CDR3 protein: CASSEWGENTEAFF
CDR3 DNA: TGTGCCAGCAGTGAATGGGGGGAAAACACTGAAGCTTTCTTT

V gene: TRBV5-1
D gene: .
clone size: .
J gene: TRBJ2-3
CDR3 protein: CASSSGTDTQYF
CDR3 DNA: TGCGCCAGCAGTAGCGGCACAGATACGCAGTATTTT

V gene: TRBV30
D gene: .
clone size: .
J gene: TRBJ1-4
CDR3 protein: CAWSVSGEKLFF
CDR3 DNA: TGTGCCTGGAGTGTATCAGGGGAAAAACTGTTTTTT

V gene: TRBV4-1
D gene: .
clone size: .
J gene: TRBJ1-1
CDR3 protein: CASSQEWGADTEAFF
CDR3 DNA: TGCGCCAGCAGCCAAGAGTGGGGGGCGGATACTGAAGCTTTCTTT

V gene: TRBV7-6
D gene: .
clone size: few
J gene: TRBJ2-2
CDR3 protein: CASSPRAVVGELFF
CDR3 DNA: TGTGCCAGCAGCCCCAGGGCCGTCGTCGGGGAGCTGTTTTTT

V gene: TRBV2
D gene: .
clone size: once
J gene: TRBJ2-1
CDR3 protein: CASSFIKYNEQFF
CDR3 DNA: TGTGCCAGCAGTTTCATCAAGTACAATGAGCAGTTCTTC

V gene: TRBV6-5
D gene: .
clone size: few
J gene: TRBJ2-7
CDR3 protein: CASSYSAPGYEQYF
CDR3 DNA: TGTGCCAGCAGTTACTCGGCGCCGGGTTACGAGCAGTACTTC

V gene: TRBV7-9
D gene: TRBD1
clone size: few
J gene: TRBJ2-5
CDR3 protein: CASMPGGQGWSETQYF
CDR3 DNA: TGTGCCAGCATGCCCGGGGGACAGGGGTGGTCAGAGACCCAGTACTTC

V gene: TRBV4-1
D gene: .
clone size: .
J gene: TRBJ1-4
CDR3 protein: CASSQEVISSTNEKLFF
CDR3 DNA: TGCGCCAGCAGCCAAGAGGTTATCTCCTCGACTAATGAAAAACTGTTTTTT

V gene: TRBV7-9
D gene: .
clone size: .
J gene: TRBJ2-5
CDR3 protein: CASSLVSGQETQYF
CDR3 DNA: TGTGCCAGCAGCTTAGTTAGCGGCCAAGAGACCCAGTACTTC

V gene: TRBV5-1
D gene: .
clone size: .
J gene: TRBJ1-5
CDR3 protein: CASSLVRGQPQHF
CDR3 DNA: TGCGCCAGCAGCTTGGTCCGGGGACAGCCCCAGCATTTT

V gene: TRBV10-2
D gene: .
clone size: few
J gene: TRBJ2-3
CDR3 protein: CASSGQWRDFTDTQYF
CDR3 DNA: TGCGCCAGCAGTGGACAGTGGCGGGACTTCACAGATACGCAGTATTTT

V gene: TRBV29-1
D gene: .
clone size: .
J gene: TRBJ2-7
CDR3 protein: CSVVGSRYEQYF
CDR3 DNA: TGCAGCGTTGTCGGGTCGAGATACGAGCAGTACTTC

V gene: TRBV5-1
D gene: .
clone size: .
J gene: TRBJ1-1
CDR3 protein: CASSLAGVTEAFF
CDR3 DNA: TGCGCCAGCAGCTTGGCCGGGGTGACTGAAGCTTTCTTT

V gene: TRBV7-2
D gene: .
clone size: once
J gene: TRBJ2-7
CDR3 protein: CASSFWTHLTYEQYF
CDR3 DNA: TGTGCCAGCAGCTTCTGGACCCATCTAACCTACGAGCAGTACTTC

V gene: TRBV29-1
D gene: .
clone size: once
J gene: TRBJ1-4
CDR3 protein: CSVEGGVAGPEEKLFF
CDR3 DNA: TGCAGCGTTGAAGGGGGGGTCGCGGGGCCTGAGGAAAAACTGTTTTTT

V gene: TRBV7-9
D gene: .
clone size: .
J gene: TRBJ1-4
CDR3 protein: CASSRGTAPGDEKLFF
CDR3 DNA: TGTGCCAGCAGCCGCGGGACGGCCCCCGGCGATGAAAAACTGTTTTTT

V gene: TRBV7-6
D gene: TRBD1
clone size: .
J gene: TRBJ2-7
CDR3 protein: CASSQGGRHYEQYF
CDR3 DNA: TGTGCCAGCAGCCAAGGGGGCAGGCACTACGAGCAGTACTTC

V gene: TRBV23-1
D gene: .
clone size: few
J gene: TRBJ1-5
CDR3 protein: CASSQMRPRASQPQHF
CDR3 DNA: TGCGCCAGCAGTCAAATGAGACCCAGGGCCAGCCAGCCCCAGCATTTT

V gene: TRBV13
D gene: TRBD1
clone size: few
J gene: TRBJ2-6
CDR3 protein: CASSSDRGQWTGANVLTF
CDR3 DNA: TGTGCCAGCAGCTCGGACAGGGGGCAGTGGACTGGGGCCAACGTCCTGACTTTC

V gene: TRBV30
D gene: .
clone size: .
J gene: TRBJ2-3
CDR3 protein: CAWSRRGGTDTQYF
CDR3 DNA: TGTGCCTGGAGTCGGCGGGGTGGCACAGATACGCAGTATTTT

V gene: TRBV19
D gene: .
clone size: few
J gene: TRBJ1-5
CDR3 protein: CASRPSGRGNDQPQHF
CDR3 DNA: TGTGCCAGTCGACCCTCGGGGCGCGGTAACGATCAGCCCCAGCATTTT

V gene: TRBV7-9
D gene: .
clone size: few
J gene: TRBJ1-1
CDR3 protein: CASSLRARDEAFF
CDR3 DNA: TGTGCCAGCAGCTTACGGGCCCGGGATGAAGCTTTCTTT

V gene: TRBV14
D gene: .
clone size: .
J gene: TRBJ2-7
CDR3 protein: CASSQEVGYGYEQYF
CDR3 DNA: TGTGCCAGCAGCCAAGAGGTGGGGTACGGCTACGAGCAGTACTTC

V gene: TRBV27
D gene: .
clone size: few
J gene: TRBJ2-1
CDR3 protein: CASSADYNEQFF
CDR3 DNA: TGTGCCAGCAGTGCCGACTACAATGAGCAGTTCTTC